One and the same sample provided the 29 T cell receptor beta chains below, sequenced in a study of shared T cell receptors in the human thymus. Some clones are missing from TCRdb's copy, which holds only in-frame ones; the method was immunoSEQ multiplex PCR. The table includes 630,000 or so clones, around 87% detected once. These same records also appear under a second study, on human thymus T cells.

The specimen sequenced was thymocytes. The receptor set was obtained from a boy younger than two with a congenital heart defect.

The chain recombines TRBV6-5 with TRBJ1-1; 7 bases agree with TRBD1. The trim removed 6 bases at V and 4 bases at J, leaving 11 bases unmatched. The CDR3 is 15 amino acids. Germline V CDR1 and CDR2: MNHEY, SVGAGI. The CDR3 DNA follows: TGTGCCAGCAGCCCACGGGACAGATCGAGCACTGAAGCTTTCTTT. Encoded protein: CASSPRDRSSTEAFF.

V and J are TRBV28 and TRBJ2-1; TRBD2 aligns across 16 bases. The length of the CDR3 is 20 residues. V shed 4 bases and J 7 bases; nucleotides not matched to a gene: 16. Germline CDR1 is MDHEN and CDR2 is SYDVKM. This CDR3 reads CASSSGTSGGARLFLNEQFF. For the CDR3, the DNA is TGTGCCAGCAGTTCCGGGACTAGCGGGGGGGCCCGTCTTTTTTTGAATGAGCAGTTCTTC.

The V gene is TRBV30, the J gene TRBJ1-5; unclear D gene. CDR3 length equals 16 residues. V lost 0 bases, J lost 2 bases, and 14 bases lay in between. Germline V gives CDR1 GTSNPN, CDR2 SVGIG (reference sequence). The DNA of the CDR3 is TGTGCCTGGAGTGTTCTTGGAGGGAGCGGCAATCAGCCCCAGCATTTT. Translation gives CAWSVLGGSGNQPQHF.

The chain joins TRBV28 to TRBJ2-3; TRBD2 matches 7 bases. The junction had 6 bases not matched to a gene; V was cut back by 2 bases and J by 1 base. Germline assignment: CDR1 MDHEN and CDR2 SYDVKM. CDR3 length: 16 residues. DNA of the CDR3: TGTGCCAGCAGTTTAGGTACTAGCGAGGGCACAGATACGCAGTATTTT. It codes for CASSLGTSEGTDTQYF.

The CDR3 is CASSPRSYEQYF. CDR3 coding DNA: TGCGCCAGCAGTCCTAGATCCTACGAGCAGTACTTC. This chain connects TRBV10-2 to TRBJ2-7, with D hard to call. This CDR3 is 12 amino acids long. The germline V gene encodes CDR1 WSHSY and CDR2 SAAADI. V shed 5 bases and J shed 1 base, with 6 bases lying between them.

The chain recombines TRBV30 with TRBJ1-1, with TRBD1 matching 7 bases. This CDR3 comprises 14 residues. Losses at the gene ends were 5 bases for V and 4 bases for J; bases not matched to a gene: 10. Germline CDR1 reads GTSNPN; CDR2 reads SVGIG (reference sequence). The CDR3 DNA reads as TGTGCCTGGTTAAGGACAGGTCTTGGCACTGAAGCTTTCTTT. As protein: CAWLRTGLGTEAFF.

This clone occurred a few times. The rearrangement links TRBV4-1 to TRBJ2-5; 7 bases agree with TRBD1. Unmatched junction bases numbered 3, after V lost 0 bases and J lost 2 bases. Germline V gives CDR1 MGHRA, CDR2 YSYEKL. CDR3 length equals 15 residues. The CDR3 DNA reads TGCGCCAGCAGCCAAGATCACAGGGGACAAGAGACCCAGTACTTC. Encoded protein: CASSQDHRGQETQYF.

V and J are TRBV15 and TRBJ2-4; 7 bases are a match to TRBD1. The V segment lost 2 bases and the J segment 4 bases; nucleotides outside the gene matches: 5. The CDR3 totals 15 residues. Germline V gene data show CDR1 as LNHNV and CDR2 as YYDKDF (reference sequence). CDR3 in amino acids: CATSRLGTDKNIQYF. CDR3 coding DNA: TGTGCCACCAGCAGACTTGGGACAGATAAAAACATTCAGTACTTC. Variable domain in full (rest from reference TRBV15 and TRBJ2-4): DAMVIQNPRYQVTQFGKPVTLSCSQTLNHNVMYWYQQKSSQAPKLLFHYYDKDFNNEADTPDNFQSRRPNTSFCFLDIRSPGLGDTAMYLCATSRLGTDKNIQYFGAGTRLSVL.

CDR3 residues: CASSPGRSYEQYF. CDR3 nucleotides: TGTGCCAGCTCACCTGGCAGATCCTACGAGCAGTACTTC. The chain employs TRBV18 and TRBJ2-7; D unclear. The CDR3 length is 13 residues. CDR1 and CDR2 from the germline V gene are KGHSH and LQKENI. Trimming took 3 bases from V and 1 from J, leaving 7 bases between them. Combining the CDR3 with reference TRBV18 and TRBJ2-7 gives the whole variable domain NAGVMQNPRHLVRRRGQEARLRCSPMKGHSHVYWYRQLPEEGLKFMVYLQKENIIDESGMPKERFSAEFPKEGPSILRIQQVVRGDSAAYFCASSPGRSYEQYFGPGTRLTVT.

The genes are TRBV6-4 and TRBJ2-3; 7 bases line up with TRBD1. Unmatched junction bases numbered 6, after V lost 4 bases and J lost 5 bases. The CDR3 spans 14 residues. Germline-derived CDR1 and CDR2 are MRHNA and SNTAGT. CDR3 loop: CASSVSRGRDTQYF. CDR3 DNA: TGTGCCAGCAGTGTTTCCAGGGGGAGAGATACGCAGTATTTT.

The chain joins TRBV6-5 to TRBJ1-2; D is possibly TRBD1 (5 bases). In germline, CDR1 is MNHEY, CDR2 SVGAGI. This CDR3 is 15 amino acids long. V lost 0 bases and J lost 7, with 15 bases in between. In DNA form, the CDR3 reads TGTGCCAGCAGTTACTCTGGCGGCGGGGGAGCTGGCTACACCTTC. It specifies CASSYSGGGGAGYTF.

The rearrangement links TRBV9 to TRBJ2-1; D gene unclear. The CDR3 consists of 12 residues. Trimming shortened V by 3 bases and J by 7 bases, and 8 bases separated the two germline ends. Germline V gives CDR1 SGDLS, CDR2 YYNGEE. CDR3: CASSEHQNEQFF. In DNA, the CDR3 is TGTGCCAGCAGCGAACATCAGAATGAGCAGTTCTTC.

V gene TRBV6-4 combines with J gene TRBJ2-3, with 10 bases lining up with TRBD1. The trim removed 3 bases at V and 4 bases at J, leaving 7 bases unmatched. The CDR3 contains 16 residues. Germline values: CDR1 MRHNA, CDR2 SNTAGT. The CDR3 reads CASSEFGQGEADTQYF. CDR3 nucleotides: TGTGCCAGCAGTGAATTCGGACAGGGGGAGGCAGATACGCAGTATTTT.

In this sample, this clone turned up once. V is TRBV30 and J is TRBJ1-5; D is unresolved. The length of the CDR3 is 14 residues. In germline, CDR1 is GTSNPN, CDR2 SVGIG (reference sequence). Trimming removed 0 bases at V and 5 bases at J, with 11 bases between. CDR3 residues: CAWSVRGMDQPQHF. The CDR3 nucleotides are TGTGCCTGGAGTGTGAGAGGGATGGATCAGCCCCAGCATTTT.

This sequence joins TRBV6-5 and TRBJ1-2, with a weak D call TRBD1 (6 bases). Trimming took off 6 bases at V and 4 bases at J, with 18 bases between the two ends. Germline loops: CDR1 MNHEY, CDR2 SVGAGI. This CDR3 has 15 residues. The CDR3 nucleotides are TGTGCCAGCAGATCCGGGAGGGTACAGGGCTATGGCTACACCTTC. Translated: CASRSGRVQGYGYTF.

The rearrangement joins TRBV19 to TRBJ2-2, with 8 positions matching TRBD1. The CDR3 runs 15 residues. Germline trimming cut 5 bases from V and 3 bases from J; bases unmatched to any gene: 5. Germline CDR1 and CDR2: LNHDA and SQIVND (reference sequence). CDR3 nucleotide sequence: TGTGCCAGTAGTCCCCAGGGGGCTGACACCGGGGAGCTGTTTTTT. This codes for CASSPQGADTGELFF.

The chain has TRBV28 and TRBJ2-7, with D perhaps matching TRBD2 (6 bases). This CDR3 has 17 residues. From germline, CDR1 is MDHEN and CDR2 SYDVKM. Trimming removed 5 bases at V and 0 bases at J, with 20 bases between. Here the CDR3 DNA reads TGTGCCAGCAGTCATGGTACTGGGGGGAGACGCTCCTACGAGCAGTACTTC. Residues: CASSHGTGGRRSYEQYF.

This clone was counted a single time. The J gene is TRBJ2-3, the V gene TRBV14, with TRBD2 identical over 8 bases. The V gene end was trimmed by 0 bases and the J gene end by 1 base; junction bases not matched to a gene: 15. The CDR3 loop spans 20 amino acids. Germline CDR1 and CDR2: SGHDN and FVKESK. CDR3 sequence: CASSQEVSGGKKIGTDTQYF. The CDR3 nucleotides are TGTGCCAGCAGCCAAGAAGTAAGCGGGGGAAAAAAGATAGGCACAGATACGCAGTATTTT.

This chain connects TRBV5-1 to TRBJ1-1; D is undetermined. This CDR3 region has 13 residues. Germline CDR1 is SGHRS and CDR2 is YFSETQ. V lost 0 bases to trimming and J lost 4 bases, with 7 bases between them. The CDR3 bases are TGCGCCAGCAGCTTGGCCGCGGCCACTGAAGCTTTCTTT. It specifies CASSLAAATEAFF. Full variable domain (rest looked up from reference TRBV5-1 and TRBJ1-1): KAGVTQTPRYLIKTRGQQVTLSCSPISGHRSVSWYQQTPGQGLQFLFEYFSETQRNKGNFPGRFSGRQFSNSRSEMNVSTLELGDSALYLCASSLAAATEAFFGQGTRLTVV.

This chain connects TRBV6-6 to TRBJ1-1, with D perhaps matching TRBD1 (6 bases). CDR3 length: 15 amino acids. Trimming left V 1 base short and J 0 bases short, with 9 bases between. CDR1 is MNHNY, CDR2 SVGAGI, per germline (reference sequence). CDR3: CASSYCRGLNTEAFF. The CDR3 DNA sequence: TGTGCCAGCAGTTACTGTAGGGGGTTGAACACTGAAGCTTTCTTT.

The chain joins TRBV7-9 to TRBJ2-5, with D possibly TRBD2 on 5 matching bases. The CDR3 is 14 residues long. Germline V lookup: CDR1 SEHNR, CDR2 FQNEAQ (reference sequence). Trimming left V 2 bases short and J 2 bases short, with 9 bases between. The CDR3 sequence is CASSLRRRQETQYF. The DNA for the CDR3 is TGTGCCAGCAGCTTAAGGCGGAGGCAAGAGACCCAGTACTTC.

This sequence joins TRBV7-8 and TRBJ2-7, with 11 bases lining up with TRBD2. V lost 5 bases, J lost 0 bases, and 9 bases stayed unmatched. The CDR3 runs to 17 residues. Germline CDR1 is SGHVS and CDR2 is FQNEAQ. For the CDR3, the DNA is TGTGCCAGCAGCACGCGAAGACTAGCGGGGAGCTCCTACGAGCAGTACTTC. Amino acid sequence: CASSTRRLAGSSYEQYF.

This chain joins TRBV11-3 and TRBJ1-2; 9 bases line up with TRBD1. The junction had 9 bases not matched to a gene; V was cut back by 3 bases and J by 4 bases. The CDR3 is 16 amino acids. Germline V lookup: CDR1 SGHNT, CDR2 YENEEA. The CDR3, as DNA: TGTGCCAGCAGCTTCGCTTGGAGGGACAGGGTCTATGGCTACACCTTC. This sequence encodes CASSFAWRDRVYGYTF.

The chain recombines TRBV27 with TRBJ2-1; D is possibly TRBD2 (5 bases). The V end lost 5 bases, the J end lost 2 bases, and 22 bases lay between the germline ends. CDR3 length equals 18 residues. CDR1 and CDR2 from the germline V gene are MNHEY and SMNVEV (reference sequence). For the CDR3, the DNA is TGTGCCAGCAGTCCTACGCTTCGGACGGCGGGTCCCTACAATGAGCAGTTCTTC. Translating it yields CASSPTLRTAGPYNEQFF.

The DNA of the CDR3 is TGCGCCAGCAGCCAAGACAGGGCCATGGATACTGAAGCTTTCTTT. As protein: CASSQDRAMDTEAFF. The chain joins TRBV4-1 to TRBJ1-1, with D perhaps TRBD1 (5 bases). Germline-derived CDR1 and CDR2 are MGHRA and YSYEKL. CDR3 size: 15 residues. V shed 0 bases and J shed 5 bases, with 13 bases lying between them.

The CDR3 loop is CASSVQPAPYTSQYF. CDR3 coding DNA: TGTGCCAGCAGTGTACAGCCGGCACCCTATACCTCGCAGTACTTC. This chain links TRBV2 with TRBJ2-7; D not certain. Germline CDR1 reads SNHLY; CDR2 reads FYNNEI. Trimming left V 4 bases short and J 9 bases short, with 22 bases between. This CDR3 contains 15 residues.

The CDR3 sequence: CASSHKNTGQAYEQYF. CDR3 in DNA: TGCGCCAGCAGCCACAAAAATACGGGACAGGCTTACGAGCAGTACTTC. The chain couples TRBV4-3 to TRBJ2-7; 8 nucleotides match TRBD1. There are 16 residues in the CDR3. V lost 3 bases and J lost 4; bases outside the gene matches: 11. Germline V gives CDR1 LGHNA, CDR2 YSLEER.

For the CDR3, the DNA is TGTGCCAGCAGTTTGAAAGTTCGGGGGACTAGCAATCAGCCCCAGCATTTT. The encoded protein is CASSLKVRGTSNQPQHF. The chain carries TRBV28 and TRBJ1-5; D might be TRBD1 (5 bases). Germline CDR1 reads MDHEN; CDR2 reads SYDVKM. V was shortened by 3 bases and J by 0 bases, with 15 bases between the two germline ends. There are 17 residues in the CDR3.

The J gene is TRBJ2-7, the V gene TRBV9; TRBD2 might be the D (6 bases). The germline V and J ends were trimmed by 0 bases and 3 bases, with 25 bases remaining between them. CDR3 length: 19 amino acids. Germline V lookup: CDR1 SGDLS, CDR2 YYNGEE. The chain's CDR3 is CASSVGLGSRGDLFYEQYF. The DNA of the CDR3 is TGTGCCAGCAGCGTAGGGCTCGGGAGTAGAGGGGATCTATTCTACGAGCAGTACTTC.